This TCR beta chain was recorded in a study of cytomegalovirus exposure and HLA in healthy donors. Produced via immunoSEQ multiplex PCR; TCRdb's table is partial and in-frame only. The sample has fewer than 250,000 clones; 80% to 90% are singletons. Trimming at V came to 5 bases and at J to 7 bases, leaving 5 bases not matched to a gene. The CDR3 runs to 13 residues. The germline V gene has CDR1 SGHTA and CDR2 FQGNSA. Study-wide results and caveats: The authors enumerated over 150 TCR beta chains as linked to cytomegalovirus. Cytomegalovirus status, reportedly, was diagnosed with high specificity and sensitivity by the classifier. Among TCR sequences, most were rare, though some public TCRs appeared in many donors.

With regard to this clone: What it binds is not known.

The donors formed part of the roughly 120-subject validation cohort, distinct from the approximately 640-subject first cohort. This chain connects TRBV7-2 to TRBJ1-2; 9 nucleotides match TRBD1. The sample consisted of PBMCs. This TCR was recovered from a man between 18 and 35 years old in good health and CMV-seronegative. The CDR3 coding sequence is TGTGCCAGCAGCCCCGGACAGGGGCCTGGCTACACCTTC. This codes for CASSPGQGPGYTF.